This T cell receptor beta chain emerged from a study of Graves' ophthalmopathy and Graves' hyperthyroidism. The study, taken as a whole, reports: Blood also harbored most expanded thyroid clonotypes above 0.001 frequency.

The germline V gene has CDR1 SGHAT and CDR2 FQNNGV. V gave up 7 bases and J gave up 0 bases, with 21 bases separating them. The CDR3 has 17 amino acids. This clonotype was seen a few times. Its target is unknown. The authors amplified TCR beta CDR3 regions, and they did so from RNA transcripts for repertoire sequencing. Investigators did first-round RT-PCR with HTBI primers, then second-round multiplex PCR. TCRdb itself ran the multiplex PCR reads through MiXCR, one entry per CDR3 protein. This sample carries roughly 420,000 distinct CDR3 sequences, around 20% of them seen once, and the ten largest clones take roughly 3.2%.

Sequencing was done on a sample of peripheral blood. The rearrangement joins TRBV11-2 to TRBJ2-5; D is perhaps TRBD2 (6 bases). This TCR was recovered from a woman between 18 and 29 years old with stable Graves' hyperthyroidism. CDR3 nucleotide sequence: TGTGCCAGCAACTCAATTAGGGCTAGCGAAAACCAAGAGACCCAGTACTTC. Translated, it gives CASNSIRASENQETQYF.